This T cell receptor (beta chain) was found in a study of cytomegalovirus exposure and HLA in healthy donors. Clones were read by immunoSEQ multiplex PCR, and TCRdb kept only the in-frame ones, dropping some. Of approximately 300,000 clones in the sample, 70% to 90% are singletons; the top ten hold about 0.91%. The germline V and J ends were trimmed by 4 bases and 0 bases, with 13 bases remaining between them. This CDR3 has 15 amino acids. Germline CDR1 is MNHNS and CDR2 is SASEGT. The sequencing sample was made of PBMCs. The gene calls are TRBV6-1 and TRBJ2-7; maybe TRBD1 (6 bases). The receptor comes from a woman between 18 and 30 years old in good health and CMV-seronegative. The chain's CDR3 is CASSAFGTTSYEQYF. The CDR3 bases are TGTGCCAGCAGTGCTTTTGGGACAACCTCCTACGAGCAGTACTTC.